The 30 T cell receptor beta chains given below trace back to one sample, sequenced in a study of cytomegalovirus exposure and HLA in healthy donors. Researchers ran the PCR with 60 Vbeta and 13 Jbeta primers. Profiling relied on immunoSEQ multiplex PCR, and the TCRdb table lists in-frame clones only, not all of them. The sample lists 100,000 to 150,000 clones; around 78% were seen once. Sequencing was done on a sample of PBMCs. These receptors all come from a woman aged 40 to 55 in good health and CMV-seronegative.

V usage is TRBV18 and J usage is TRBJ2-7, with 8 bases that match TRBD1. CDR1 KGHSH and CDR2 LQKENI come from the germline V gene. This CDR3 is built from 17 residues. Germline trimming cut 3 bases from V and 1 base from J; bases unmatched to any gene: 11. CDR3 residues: CASSPKGQAWWSYEQYF. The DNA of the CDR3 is TGTGCCAGCTCACCTAAGGGACAGGCTTGGTGGTCCTACGAGCAGTACTTC.

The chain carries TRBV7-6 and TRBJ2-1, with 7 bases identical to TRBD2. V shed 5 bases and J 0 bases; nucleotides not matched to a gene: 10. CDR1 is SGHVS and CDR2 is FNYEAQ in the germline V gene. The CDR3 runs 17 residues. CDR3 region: CASSARGGGPSYNEQFF. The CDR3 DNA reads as TGTGCCAGCAGCGCGCGTGGGGGAGGGCCCTCCTACAATGAGCAGTTCTTC.

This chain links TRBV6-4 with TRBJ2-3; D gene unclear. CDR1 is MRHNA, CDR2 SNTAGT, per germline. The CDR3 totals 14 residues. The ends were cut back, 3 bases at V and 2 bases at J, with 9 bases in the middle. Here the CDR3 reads CASSEASSTDTQYF. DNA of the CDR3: TGTGCCAGCAGTGAAGCTTCTTCCACAGATACGCAGTATTTT.

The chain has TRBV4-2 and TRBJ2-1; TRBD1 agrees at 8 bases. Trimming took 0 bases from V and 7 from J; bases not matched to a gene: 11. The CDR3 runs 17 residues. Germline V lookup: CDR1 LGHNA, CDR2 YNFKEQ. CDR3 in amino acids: CASSQDLRTGLKNEQFF. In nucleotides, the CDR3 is TGTGCCAGCAGCCAAGATCTCCGGACAGGGTTGAAGAATGAGCAGTTCTTC.

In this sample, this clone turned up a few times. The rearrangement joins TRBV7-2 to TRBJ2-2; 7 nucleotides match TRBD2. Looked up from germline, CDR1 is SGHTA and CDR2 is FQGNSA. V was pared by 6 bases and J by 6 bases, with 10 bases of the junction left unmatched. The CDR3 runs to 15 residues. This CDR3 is CASRPGLVSPGELFF. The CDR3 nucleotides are TGTGCCAGCAGACCCGGACTAGTATCGCCCGGGGAGCTGTTTTTT.

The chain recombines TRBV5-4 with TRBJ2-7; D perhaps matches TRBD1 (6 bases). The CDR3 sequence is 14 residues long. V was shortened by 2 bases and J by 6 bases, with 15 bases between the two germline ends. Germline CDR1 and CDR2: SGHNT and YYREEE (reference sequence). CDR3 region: CASSLGTGQVEQYF. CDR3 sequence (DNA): TGTGCCAGCAGCTTAGGAACAGGGCAGGTCGAGCAGTACTTC.

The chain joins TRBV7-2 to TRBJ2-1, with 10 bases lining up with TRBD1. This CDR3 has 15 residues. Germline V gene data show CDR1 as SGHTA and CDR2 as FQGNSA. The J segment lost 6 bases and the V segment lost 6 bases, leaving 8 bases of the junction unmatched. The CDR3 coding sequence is TGTGCCAGCAGGAAACCGGGACAGGGGAGCAATGAGCAGTTCTTC. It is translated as CASRKPGQGSNEQFF.

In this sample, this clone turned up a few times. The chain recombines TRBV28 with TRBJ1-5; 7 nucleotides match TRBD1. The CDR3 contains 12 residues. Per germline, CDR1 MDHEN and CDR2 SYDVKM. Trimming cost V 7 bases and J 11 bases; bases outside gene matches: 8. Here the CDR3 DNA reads TGTGCCAGCAACGACAGGGTCTGGACCCAGCATTTT. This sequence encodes CASNDRVWTQHF.

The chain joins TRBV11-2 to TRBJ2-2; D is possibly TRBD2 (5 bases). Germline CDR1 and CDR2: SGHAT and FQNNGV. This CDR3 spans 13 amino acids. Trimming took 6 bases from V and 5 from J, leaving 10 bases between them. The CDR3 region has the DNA TGTGCCAGCAGTAAACTAGGGACCGGGGAGCTGTTTTTT. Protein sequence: CASSKLGTGELFF.

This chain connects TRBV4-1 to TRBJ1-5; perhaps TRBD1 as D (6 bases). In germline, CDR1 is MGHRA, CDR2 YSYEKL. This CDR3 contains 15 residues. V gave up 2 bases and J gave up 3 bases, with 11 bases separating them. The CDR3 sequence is CASSQLQGPNQPQHF. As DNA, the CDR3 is TGCGCCAGCAGCCAACTACAGGGCCCCAATCAGCCCCAGCATTTT.

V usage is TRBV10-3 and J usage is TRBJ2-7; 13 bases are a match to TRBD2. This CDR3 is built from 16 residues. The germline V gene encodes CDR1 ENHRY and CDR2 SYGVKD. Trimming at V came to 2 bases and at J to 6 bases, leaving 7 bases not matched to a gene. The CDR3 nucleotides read TGTGCCATCAGTGAGGCCGGGACTAGCGGGACAAGCGAGCAGTACTTC. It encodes CAISEAGTSGTSEQYF.

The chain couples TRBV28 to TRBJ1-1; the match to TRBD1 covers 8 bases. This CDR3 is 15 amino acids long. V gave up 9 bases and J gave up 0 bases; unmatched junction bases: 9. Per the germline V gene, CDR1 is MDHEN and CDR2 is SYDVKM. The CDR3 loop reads CASFPGGRMNTEAFF. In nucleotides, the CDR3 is TGTGCCAGTTTCCCAGGGGGCCGAATGAACACTGAAGCTTTCTTT.

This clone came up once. The CDR3 region is CASSPRTSESETQYF. CDR3 DNA: TGTGCCAGCAGCCCACGGACTAGCGAATCAGAGACCCAGTACTTC. The chain has TRBV7-2 and TRBJ2-5; 9 bases are shared with TRBD2. CDR3 length: 15 amino acids. CDR1 and CDR2 (germline): SGHTA, FQGNSA. Trimming at V came to 5 bases and at J to 4 bases, leaving 8 bases not matched to a gene.

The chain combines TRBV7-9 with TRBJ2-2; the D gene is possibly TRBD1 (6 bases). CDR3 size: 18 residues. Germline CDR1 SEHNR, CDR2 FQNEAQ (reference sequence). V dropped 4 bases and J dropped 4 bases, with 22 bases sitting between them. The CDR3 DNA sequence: TGTGCCAGCAGCTCCACCAACCTCTCCAGGGGTCCCACCGGGGAGCTGTTTTTT. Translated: CASSSTNLSRGPTGELFF.

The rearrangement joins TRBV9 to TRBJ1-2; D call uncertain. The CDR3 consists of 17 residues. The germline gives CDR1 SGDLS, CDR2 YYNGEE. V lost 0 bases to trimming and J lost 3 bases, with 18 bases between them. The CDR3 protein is CASSVGVVGLTDYGYTF. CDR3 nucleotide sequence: TGTGCCAGCAGCGTAGGGGTAGTAGGACTGACCGACTATGGCTACACCTTC.

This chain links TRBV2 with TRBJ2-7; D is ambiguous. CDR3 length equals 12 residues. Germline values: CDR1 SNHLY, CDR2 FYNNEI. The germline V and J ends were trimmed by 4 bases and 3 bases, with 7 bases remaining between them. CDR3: CASSGTSYEQYF. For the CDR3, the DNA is TGTGCCAGCAGTGGTACCAGCTACGAGCAGTACTTC. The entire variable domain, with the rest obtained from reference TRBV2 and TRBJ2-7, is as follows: EPEVTQTPSHQVTQMGQEVILRCVPISNHLYFYWYRQILGQKVEFLVSFYNNEISEKSEIFDDQFSVERPDGSNFTLKIRSTKLEDSAMYFCASSGTSYEQYFGPGTRLTVT.

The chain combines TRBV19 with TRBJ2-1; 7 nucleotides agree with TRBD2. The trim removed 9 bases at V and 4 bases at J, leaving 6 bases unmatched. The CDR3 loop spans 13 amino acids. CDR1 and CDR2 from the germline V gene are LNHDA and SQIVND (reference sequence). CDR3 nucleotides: TGTGCCAGCGCCGGGGAGGGTTACAATGAGCAGTTCTTC. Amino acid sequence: CASAGEGYNEQFF.

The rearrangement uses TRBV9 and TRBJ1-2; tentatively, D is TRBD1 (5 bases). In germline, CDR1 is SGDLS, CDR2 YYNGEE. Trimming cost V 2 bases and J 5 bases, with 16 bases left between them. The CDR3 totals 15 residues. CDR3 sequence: CASSVGGGTSYGYTF. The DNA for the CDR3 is TGTGCCAGCAGCGTTGGGGGGGGGACTAGTTATGGCTACACCTTC.

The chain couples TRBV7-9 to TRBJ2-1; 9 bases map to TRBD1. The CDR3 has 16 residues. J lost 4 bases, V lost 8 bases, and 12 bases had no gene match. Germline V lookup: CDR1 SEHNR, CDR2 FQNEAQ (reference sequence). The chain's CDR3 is CASGGIDRGAYNEQFF. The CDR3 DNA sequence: TGTGCCAGCGGGGGGATAGACAGGGGGGCTTACAATGAGCAGTTCTTC.

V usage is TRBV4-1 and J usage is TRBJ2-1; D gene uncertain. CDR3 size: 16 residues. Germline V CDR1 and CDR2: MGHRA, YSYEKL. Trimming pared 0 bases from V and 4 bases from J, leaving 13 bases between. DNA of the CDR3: TGCGCCAGCAGCCAAGAGATGTCGGGTACATACAATGAGCAGTTCTTC. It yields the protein CASSQEMSGTYNEQFF.

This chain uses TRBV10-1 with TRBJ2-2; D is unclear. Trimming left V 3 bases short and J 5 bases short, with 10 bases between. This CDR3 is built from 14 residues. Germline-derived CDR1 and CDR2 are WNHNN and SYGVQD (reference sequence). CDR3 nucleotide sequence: TGCGCCAGCAGTGAATTTTTCGAGACCGGGGAGCTGTTTTTT. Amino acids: CASSEFFETGELFF.

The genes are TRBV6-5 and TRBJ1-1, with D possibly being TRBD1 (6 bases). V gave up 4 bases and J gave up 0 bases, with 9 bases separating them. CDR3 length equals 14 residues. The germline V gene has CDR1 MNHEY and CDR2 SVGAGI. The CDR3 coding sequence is TGTGCCAGCAGTTGGACAGTCTTGAACACTGAAGCTTTCTTT. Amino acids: CASSWTVLNTEAFF.

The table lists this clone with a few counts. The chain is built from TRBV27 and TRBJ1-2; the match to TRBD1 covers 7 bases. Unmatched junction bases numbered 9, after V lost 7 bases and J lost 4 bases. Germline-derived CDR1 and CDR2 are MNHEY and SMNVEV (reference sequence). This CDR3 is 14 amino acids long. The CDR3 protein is CASMRQGDSYGYTF. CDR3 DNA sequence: TGTGCCAGCATGAGACAGGGAGATTCCTATGGCTACACCTTC.

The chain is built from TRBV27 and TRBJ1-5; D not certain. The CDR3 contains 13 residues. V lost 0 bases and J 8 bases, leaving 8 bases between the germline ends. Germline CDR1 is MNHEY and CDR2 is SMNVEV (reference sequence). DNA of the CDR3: TGTGCCAGCAGTTTATCTTACCGGGAGCCCCAGCATTTT. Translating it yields CASSLSYREPQHF.

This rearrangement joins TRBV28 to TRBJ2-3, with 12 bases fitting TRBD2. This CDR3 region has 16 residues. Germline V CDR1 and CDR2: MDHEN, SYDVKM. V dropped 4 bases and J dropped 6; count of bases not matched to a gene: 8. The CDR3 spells CASSSPQGLAGDTQYF. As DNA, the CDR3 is TGTGCCAGCAGTTCGCCCCAGGGACTAGCGGGCGATACGCAGTATTTT.

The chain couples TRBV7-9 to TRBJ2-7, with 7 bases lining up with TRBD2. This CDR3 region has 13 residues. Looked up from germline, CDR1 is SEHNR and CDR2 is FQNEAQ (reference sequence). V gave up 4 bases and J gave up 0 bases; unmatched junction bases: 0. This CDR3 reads CASSWTSSYEQYF. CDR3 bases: TGTGCCAGCAGCTGGACTAGCTCCTACGAGCAGTACTTC.

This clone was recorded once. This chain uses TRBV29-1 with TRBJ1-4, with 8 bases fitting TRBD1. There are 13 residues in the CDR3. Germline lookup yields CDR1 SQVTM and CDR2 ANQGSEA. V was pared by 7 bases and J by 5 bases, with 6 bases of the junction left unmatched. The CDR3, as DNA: TGCAGCGGGCGACAGGGGATGAATGAAAAACTGTTTTTT. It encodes CSGRQGMNEKLFF.

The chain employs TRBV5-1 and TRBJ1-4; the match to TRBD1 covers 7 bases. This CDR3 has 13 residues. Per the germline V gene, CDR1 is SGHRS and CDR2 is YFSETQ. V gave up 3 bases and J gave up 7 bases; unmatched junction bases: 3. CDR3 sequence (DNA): TGCGCCAGCAGCTCGACAGGGATTGAAAAACTGTTTTTT. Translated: CASSSTGIEKLFF.

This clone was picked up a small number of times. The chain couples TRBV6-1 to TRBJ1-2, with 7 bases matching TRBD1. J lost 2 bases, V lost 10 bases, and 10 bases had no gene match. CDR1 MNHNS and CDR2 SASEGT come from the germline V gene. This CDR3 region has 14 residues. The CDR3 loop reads CATTKQGTNYGYTF. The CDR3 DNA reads TGTGCCACCACCAAACAGGGGACGAACTATGGCTACACCTTC.

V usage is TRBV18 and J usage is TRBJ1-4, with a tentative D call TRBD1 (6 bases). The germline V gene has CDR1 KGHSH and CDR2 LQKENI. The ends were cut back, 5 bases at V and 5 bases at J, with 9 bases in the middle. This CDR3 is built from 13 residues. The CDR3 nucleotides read TGTGCCAGCTCAGGGGGCTGGAATGAAAAACTGTTTTTT. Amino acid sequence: CASSGGWNEKLFF.